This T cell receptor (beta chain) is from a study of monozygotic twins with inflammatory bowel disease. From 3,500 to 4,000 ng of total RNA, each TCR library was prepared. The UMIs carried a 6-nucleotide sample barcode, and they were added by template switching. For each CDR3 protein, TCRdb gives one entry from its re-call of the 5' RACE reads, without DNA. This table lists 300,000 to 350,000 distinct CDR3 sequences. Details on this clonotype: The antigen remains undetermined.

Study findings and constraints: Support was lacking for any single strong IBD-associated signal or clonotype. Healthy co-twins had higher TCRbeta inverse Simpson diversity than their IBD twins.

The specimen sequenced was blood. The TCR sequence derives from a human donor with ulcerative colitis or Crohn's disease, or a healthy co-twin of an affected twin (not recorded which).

CDR3 loop: CASRMGLAGGTDTQYF. The genes are TRBV2 and TRBJ2-3; without DNA, the TCRdb call of TRBD2 cannot be checked. The CDR3 spans 16 residues. CDR1 is SNHLY and CDR2 is FYNNEI in the germline V gene.